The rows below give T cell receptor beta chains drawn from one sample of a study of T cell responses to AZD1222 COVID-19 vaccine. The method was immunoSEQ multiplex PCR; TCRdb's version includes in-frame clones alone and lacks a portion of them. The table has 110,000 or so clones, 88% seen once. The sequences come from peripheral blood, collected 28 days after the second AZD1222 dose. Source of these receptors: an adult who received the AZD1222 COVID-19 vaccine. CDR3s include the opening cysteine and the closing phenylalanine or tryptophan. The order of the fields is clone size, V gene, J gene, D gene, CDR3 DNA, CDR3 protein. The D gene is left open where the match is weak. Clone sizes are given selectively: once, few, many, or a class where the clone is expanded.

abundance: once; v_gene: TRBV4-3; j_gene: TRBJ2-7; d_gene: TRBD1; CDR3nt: TGCGCCAGCAGCCAAGATCGGGACAGGATTTCCGAGCAGTACTTC; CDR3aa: CASSQDRDRISEQYF
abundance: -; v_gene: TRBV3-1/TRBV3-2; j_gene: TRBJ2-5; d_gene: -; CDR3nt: TGTGCCAGCAGCCAAAGGCGGAACCAAGAGACCCAGTACTTC; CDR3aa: CASSQRRNQETQYF
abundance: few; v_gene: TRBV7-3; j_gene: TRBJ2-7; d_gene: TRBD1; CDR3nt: TGTGCCAGCAGCTTAAATTTTGGGGACAGGGTTCGGGAGCAGTACTTC; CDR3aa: CASSLNFGDRVREQYF
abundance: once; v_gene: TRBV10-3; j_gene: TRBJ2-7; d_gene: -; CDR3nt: TGTGCCATCAGTGAGTCGACAGGCCTTCGGTCTACGGAGCAGTACTTC; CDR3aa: CAISESTGLRSTEQYF
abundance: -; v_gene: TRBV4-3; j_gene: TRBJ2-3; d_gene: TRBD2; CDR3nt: TGCGCCAGCAGCCAAGAGTTAGCGGGGGGCGATACGCAGTATTTT; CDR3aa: CASSQELAGGDTQYF
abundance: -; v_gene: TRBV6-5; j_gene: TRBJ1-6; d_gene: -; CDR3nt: TGTGCCAGCAGTTCGAATCGACCCCTCCACTTT; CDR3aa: CASSSNRPLHF
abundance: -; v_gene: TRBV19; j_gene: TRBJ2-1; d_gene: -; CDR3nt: TGTGCCAGTAGGACGACAGATAACTCCTACAATGAGCAGTTCTTC; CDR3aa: CASRTTDNSYNEQFF
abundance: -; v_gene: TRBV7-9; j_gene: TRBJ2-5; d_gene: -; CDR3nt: TGTGCCAGCAGCTTGGCAGGCCTCACCCTAGCGGAGACCCAGTACTTC; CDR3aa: CASSLAGLTLAETQYF
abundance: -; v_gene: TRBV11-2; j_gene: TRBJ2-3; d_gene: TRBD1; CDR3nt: TGTGCCAGCAGCTTAGCAGGGACAGTTTTCACAGATACGCAGTATTTT; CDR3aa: CASSLAGTVFTDTQYF
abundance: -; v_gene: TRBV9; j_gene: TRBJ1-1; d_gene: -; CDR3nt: TGTGCCAGCAGCACCGGGGGGGGCCCGAACACTGAAGCTTTCTTT; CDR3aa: CASSTGGGPNTEAFF